The 32 T cell receptor beta chains below all came from one sample that was sequenced in a study of blood T cell repertoires in COVID-19. Profiling relied on immunoSEQ multiplex PCR, and the TCRdb table lists in-frame clones only, not all of them. This sample has some 670,000 clones; 85% to 90% occur once, and the top ten carry 0.2% to 0.3%. Material: peripheral blood. The receptors shown here come from a woman between 18 and 29 years old with acute or convalescent COVID-19.

The V and J genes are TRBV7-2 and TRBJ2-1; D is perhaps TRBD1 (5 bases). The germline V gene encodes CDR1 SGHTA and CDR2 FQGNSA. The CDR3 contains 15 residues. Trimming removed 4 bases from V and 5 bases from J, with 15 bases in between. CDR3 nucleotides: TGTGCCAGCAGCTCTGGAAACCAGGGAAACAATGAGCAGTTCTTC. It specifies CASSSGNQGNNEQFF.

V is TRBV5-1 and J is TRBJ2-7; 7 bases agree with TRBD2. Germline CDR1 and CDR2: SGHRS and YFSETQ. Unmatched junction bases numbered 10, after V lost 2 bases and J lost 5 bases. The CDR3 covers 15 residues. CDR3 residues: CASSLSPTSADEQYF. As DNA, the CDR3 is TGCGCCAGCAGCTTATCCCCCACTAGCGCAGACGAGCAGTACTTC.

The CDR3 sequence is CASSSGYVVQDTQYF. The CDR3, as DNA: TGTGCCAGCAGTTCCGGTTATGTGGTGCAAGATACGCAGTATTTT. The gene calls are TRBV27 and TRBJ2-3, with D uncertain. Germline values: CDR1 MNHEY, CDR2 SMNVEV (reference sequence). V was shortened by 4 bases and J by 5 bases, with 16 bases between the two germline ends. This CDR3 region has 15 residues.

This sequence joins TRBV5-1 and TRBJ1-2; 7 bases line up with TRBD1. Germline loops: CDR1 SGHRS, CDR2 YFSETQ. The CDR3 covers 13 residues. V shed 2 bases and J 4 bases; nucleotides not matched to a gene: 2. CDR3 region: CASSLTGAYGYTF. DNA for the CDR3: TGCGCCAGCAGCTTAACAGGGGCCTATGGCTACACCTTC.

The chain uses TRBV28 and TRBJ2-7; 10 bases map to TRBD1. Germline CDR1 reads MDHEN; CDR2 reads SYDVKM. With 6 bases clipped from V and 5 bases from J, the junction kept 10 bases outside the gene matches. The CDR3 runs to 15 residues. In nucleotides, the CDR3 is TGTGCCAGCAGCATACGGGGACAGGGGAACGACGAGCAGTACTTC. It specifies CASSIRGQGNDEQYF.

The chain uses TRBV6-4 and TRBJ1-1, with 7 nucleotides matching TRBD1. Germline CDR1 is MRHNA and CDR2 is SNTAGT. The ends lost 0 bases at V and 9 bases at J; junction bases unmatched: 4. CDR3 length: 13 residues. CDR3 coding DNA: TGTGCCAGCAGTGACTCCTTACAGGGGAAAGCTTTCTTT. It translates to CASSDSLQGKAFF.

The V gene is TRBV2, the J gene TRBJ1-2; D is perhaps TRBD1 (5 bases). CDR3 size: 14 residues. Deletions cut 8 bases from V and 0 bases from J, with 13 bases between. The germline V gene has CDR1 SNHLY and CDR2 FYNNEI. In DNA form, the CDR3 reads TGTGCCAGCTCTCCAGACAGATCTAACTATGGCTACACCTTC. It codes for CASSPDRSNYGYTF.

V is TRBV19 and J is TRBJ1-3; 9 nucleotides align to TRBD1. The CDR3 is 14 amino acids. Trimming at V came to 4 bases and at J to 7 bases, leaving 5 bases not matched to a gene. Germline CDR1 is LNHDA and CDR2 is SQIVND (reference sequence). The CDR3 DNA reads TGTGCCAGTAGTACCGGACAGGGGATGAACACCATATATTTT. This encodes CASSTGQGMNTIYF.

V gene TRBV7-8 combines with J gene TRBJ2-3, with 10 bases lining up with TRBD2. The germline CDR1 and CDR2 sequences are SGHVS and FQNEAQ. V lost 5 bases and J lost 5; bases outside the gene matches: 13. This CDR3 spans 17 amino acids. The CDR3 spells CASSASLLAGMLDTQYF. Written as DNA, the CDR3 is TGTGCCAGCAGCGCATCCCTACTAGCGGGGATGTTAGATACGCAGTATTTT.

J is TRBJ1-1 and V is TRBV12-3 or TRBV12-4, with D perhaps TRBD1 (5 bases). This CDR3 contains 13 residues. V shed 5 bases and J shed 1 base, with 8 bases lying between them. The CDR3 is CASSGGGNTEAFF. The CDR3 DNA reads as TGTGCCAGCAGTGGCGGGGGGAACACTGAAGCTTTCTTT.

The V and J genes are TRBV24-1 and TRBJ2-1, with unresolved D. This CDR3 has 15 residues. Germline CDR1 KGHDR, CDR2 SFDVKD. V lost 0 bases, J lost 2 bases, and 7 bases lay in between. CDR3 DNA sequence: TGTGCCACCAGTGATTTGGGCAGGCCCTACAATGAGCAGTTCTTC. Amino acids: CATSDLGRPYNEQFF.

This sequence joins TRBV4-3 and TRBJ1-2; 10 nucleotides agree with TRBD1. Trimming took 4 bases from V and 4 from J; bases not matched to a gene: 18. The CDR3 loop spans 19 amino acids. Germline values: CDR1 LGHNA, CDR2 YSLEER. CDR3 in amino acids: CASSLDTGTGARAFYGYTF. CDR3 nucleotide sequence: TGCGCCAGCAGCCTTGACACGGGGACAGGGGCCCGCGCGTTCTATGGCTACACCTTC.

This chain uses TRBV5-1 with TRBJ1-1, with D possibly matching TRBD1 (5 bases). The CDR3 is 13 residues long. Germline-derived CDR1 and CDR2 are SGHRS and YFSETQ. The V gene lost 6 bases and the J gene lost 1 base, with 10 bases spanning the gap. CDR3 DNA: TGCGCCAGCAATGGGGCGGAGAACACTGAAGCTTTCTTT. Encoded protein: CASNGAENTEAFF.

The chain has TRBV29-1 and TRBJ1-3; tentatively, D is TRBD1 (6 bases). Germline CDR1 is SQVTM and CDR2 is ANQGSEA. This CDR3 contains 15 residues. Trimming cost V 0 bases and J 1 base, with 10 bases left between them. The CDR3, as DNA: TGCAGCGTTGAAGATCGGGGGGCTTCTGGAAACACCATATATTTT. Its translation: CSVEDRGASGNTIYF.

The chain links TRBV27 to TRBJ1-3; D perhaps matches TRBD1 (5 bases). The CDR3 consists of 16 residues. Looked up from germline, CDR1 is MNHEY and CDR2 is SMNVEV (reference sequence). Trimming left V 2 bases short and J 4 bases short, with 15 bases between. The CDR3 spells CASSLIGGAGGNTIYF. The CDR3 DNA reads TGTGCCAGCAGTTTAATTGGTGGGGCAGGAGGAAACACCATATATTTT.

The chain couples TRBV5-1 to TRBJ2-7, with D maybe TRBD1 (6 bases). V lost 0 bases to trimming and J lost 4 bases, with 14 bases between them. From germline, CDR1 is SGHRS and CDR2 YFSETQ. The CDR3 is 15 residues long. CDR3 amino acids: CASSLDDRKNYEQYF. The CDR3 region has the DNA TGCGCCAGCAGCTTGGATGACAGGAAGAATTACGAGCAGTACTTC. Complete variable domain (other parts from reference TRBV5-1 and TRBJ2-7): KAGVTQTPRYLIKTRGQQVTLSCSPISGHRSVSWYQQTPGQGLQFLFEYFSETQRNKGNFPGRFSGRQFSNSRSEMNVSTLELGDSALYLCASSLDDRKNYEQYFGPGTRLTVT.

This sequence joins TRBV6-1 and TRBJ1-6; tentative D call: TRBD1 (5 bases). The V end lost 1 base, the J end lost 0 bases, and 13 bases lay between the germline ends. This CDR3 spans 18 amino acids. The germline CDR1 and CDR2 sequences are MNHNS and SASEGT. CDR3 bases: TGTGCCAGCAGTGAAGGGGGTCAGGGCCGCTCCTATAATTCACCCCTCCACTTT. Its translation is CASSEGGQGRSYNSPLHF.

The chain has TRBV30 and TRBJ1-1; 7 bases map to TRBD1. The J segment lost 1 base and the V segment lost 2 bases, leaving 4 bases of the junction unmatched. The CDR3 totals 14 residues. Looked up from germline, CDR1 is GTSNPN and CDR2 is SVGIG (reference sequence). CDR3 sequence: CAWSHRGGNTEAFF. CDR3 sequence (DNA): TGTGCCTGGAGTCACAGGGGAGGGAACACTGAAGCTTTCTTT. Complete variable domain (other parts from reference TRBV30 and TRBJ1-1): SQTIHQWPATLVQPVGSPLSLECTVEGTSNPNLYWYRQAAGRGLQLLFYSVGIGQISSEVPQNLSASRPQDRQFILSSKKLLLSDSGFYLCAWSHRGGNTEAFFGQGTRLTVV.

The chain recombines TRBV3-1 (or the pseudogene TRBV3-2) with TRBJ2-3; no definite D call. Germline CDR1 LGHDT, CDR2 YNNKEL (reference sequence). The CDR3 runs to 11 residues. The V end was cut by 4 bases, the J end by 6 bases, with 5 bases between. The CDR3 region has the DNA TGTGCCAGCAGCCCCGGGGATACGCAGTATTTT. Translating gives CASSPGDTQYF.

The chain has TRBV27 and TRBJ2-7; tentative D call: TRBD1 (5 bases). Trimming shortened V by 0 bases and J by 1 base, and 7 bases separated the two germline ends. The CDR3 sequence is 14 residues long. Germline assignment: CDR1 MNHEY and CDR2 SMNVEV (reference sequence). CDR3: CASSLSRVSYEQYF. The CDR3 DNA sequence: TGTGCCAGCAGTTTATCCAGGGTATCCTACGAGCAGTACTTC.

The V gene is TRBV12-3 or TRBV12-4, the J gene TRBJ1-1, with D maybe TRBD1 (5 bases). Trimming stripped 6 bases from V and 2 bases from J, with 10 bases between. The CDR3 runs to 13 residues. CDR3 in amino acids: CASRTTENTEAFF. In DNA form, the CDR3 reads TGTGCCAGCAGGACGACAGAAAACACTGAAGCTTTCTTT.

The chain uses TRBV7-9 and TRBJ1-2; D possibly corresponds to TRBD1 (6 bases). V gave up 4 bases and J gave up 4 bases, with 22 bases separating them. CDR1 SEHNR and CDR2 FQNEAQ come from the germline V gene (reference sequence). The CDR3 has 17 residues. CDR3 amino acids: CASSSPVWDTKRYGYTF. DNA of the CDR3: TGTGCCAGCAGCTCTCCCGTCTGGGACACCAAACGCTATGGCTACACCTTC.

V gene TRBV9 combines with J gene TRBJ2-7, with TRBD1 as a possible D gene (5 bases). The CDR3 spans 15 residues. CDR1 is SGDLS and CDR2 is YYNGEE in the germline V gene. Trimming cost V 0 bases and J 2 bases, with 12 bases left between them. This CDR3 is CASSVGRGEAYEQYF. The CDR3 DNA reads TGTGCCAGCAGCGTAGGAAGGGGCGAGGCCTACGAGCAGTACTTC.

The count of this clone is one. The rearrangement joins TRBV18 to TRBJ1-5; D is unclear. This CDR3 spans 15 amino acids. CDR1 is KGHSH and CDR2 is LQKENI in the germline V gene. Trimming shortened V by 5 bases and J by 0 bases, and 11 bases separated the two germline ends. CDR3: CASSFRGDSNQPQHF. The CDR3 DNA is TGTGCCAGCTCATTCCGGGGAGATAGCAATCAGCCCCAGCATTTT. Based on the CDR3 plus reference TRBV18 and TRBJ1-5, the full variable domain is NAGVMQNPRHLVRRRGQEARLRCSPMKGHSHVYWYRQLPEEGLKFMVYLQKENIIDESGMPKERFSAEFPKEGPSILRIQQVVRGDSAAYFCASSFRGDSNQPQHFGDGTRLSIL.

The genes are TRBV6-6 and TRBJ1-1, with D maybe TRBD1 (5 bases). Trimming pared 6 bases from V and 1 base from J, leaving 15 bases between. CDR1 is MNHNY, CDR2 SVGAGI, per germline (reference sequence). This CDR3 spans 15 amino acids. In nucleotides, the CDR3 is TGTGCCAGCAGGGAACCGCTACAGGAGAACACTGAAGCTTTCTTT. Translated: CASREPLQENTEAFF.

The V and J genes are TRBV6-5 and TRBJ1-5; D uncertain. Germline lookup yields CDR1 MNHEY and CDR2 SVGAGI. CDR3 size: 13 residues. V lost 2 bases to trimming and J lost 4 bases, with 6 bases between them. The CDR3 nucleotides read TGTGCCAGCAGTTACGATCTAAATCAGCCCCAGCATTTT. It specifies CASSYDLNQPQHF.

The CDR3 DNA sequence: TGTGCCAGCAGCTTGGGCGGGGTTACCTACGAGCAGTACTTC. Protein product: CASSLGGVTYEQYF. The chain links TRBV5-4 to TRBJ2-7; a possible D gene is TRBD2 (6 bases). V gave up 0 bases and J gave up 2 bases, with 9 bases separating them. The CDR3 loop spans 14 amino acids. Germline CDR1 and CDR2: SGHNT and YYREEE (reference sequence). Variable domain in full (rest from reference TRBV5-4 and TRBJ2-7): ETGVTQSPTHLIKTRGQQVTLRCSSQSGHNTVSWYQQALGQGPQFIFQYYREEENGRGNFPPRFSGLQFPNYSSELNVNALELDDSALYLCASSLGGVTYEQYFGPGTRLTVT.

There are a few counts of this clone. The chain joins TRBV6-2 or TRBV6-3 to TRBJ1-2, with D perhaps TRBD1 (5 bases). This CDR3 is 12 amino acids long. The V gene's germline CDR1 is MNHEY and CDR2 SVGEGT. Trimming pared 6 bases from V and 4 bases from J, leaving 9 bases between. This CDR3 is CASSRDSYGYTF. CDR3 nucleotides: TGTGCCAGCAGCCGAGACAGCTATGGCTACACCTTC.

CDR3 nucleotides: TGTGCCAGCAAAGTACAGGGGTCAATTAGCAATCAGCCCCAGCATTTT. Its protein product is CASKVQGSISNQPQHF. The chain employs TRBV28 and TRBJ1-5, with TRBD1 matching over 7 bases. CDR1 and CDR2 (germline): MDHEN, SYDVKM. Unmatched junction bases numbered 9, after V lost 7 bases and J lost 0 bases. The CDR3 has 16 amino acids.

The rearrangement joins TRBV19 to TRBJ2-7; D ambiguous. The germline V gene has CDR1 LNHDA and CDR2 SQIVND (reference sequence). Trimming stripped 3 bases from V and 3 bases from J, with 15 bases between. The CDR3 runs to 15 residues. CDR3 in amino acids: CASSISVGLLYEQYF. CDR3 in DNA: TGTGCCAGTAGTATCTCCGTGGGCCTGCTCTACGAGCAGTACTTC. The whole variable domain, filled in from reference TRBV19 and TRBJ2-7, reads DGGITQSPKYLFRKEGQNVTLSCEQNLNHDAMYWYRQDPGQGLRLIYYSQIVNDFQKGDIAEGYSVSREKKESFPLTVTSAQKNPTAFYLCASSISVGLLYEQYFGPGTRLTVT.

V is TRBV13 and J is TRBJ1-1; D might be TRBD1 (6 bases). Germline V gene sequence: CDR1 PRHDT, CDR2 FYEKMQ (reference sequence). The length of the CDR3 is 16 residues. V dropped 5 bases and J dropped 2 bases, with 18 bases sitting between them. The CDR3 nucleotides are TGTGCCAGCAGCCCCCGGGGGGGGGCGAAAAACACTGAAGCTTTCTTT. It encodes CASSPRGGAKNTEAFF.

V is TRBV3-1 (or the pseudogene TRBV3-2) and J is TRBJ1-4; D gene uncertain. The CDR3 runs to 15 residues. The germline V gene has CDR1 LGHDT and CDR2 YNNKEL (reference sequence). V was trimmed by 4 bases and J by 4 bases, leaving 13 bases between them. CDR3: CASSRGWRGNEKLFF. In nucleotides, the CDR3 is TGTGCCAGCAGCCGAGGGTGGCGCGGTAATGAAAAACTGTTTTTT.